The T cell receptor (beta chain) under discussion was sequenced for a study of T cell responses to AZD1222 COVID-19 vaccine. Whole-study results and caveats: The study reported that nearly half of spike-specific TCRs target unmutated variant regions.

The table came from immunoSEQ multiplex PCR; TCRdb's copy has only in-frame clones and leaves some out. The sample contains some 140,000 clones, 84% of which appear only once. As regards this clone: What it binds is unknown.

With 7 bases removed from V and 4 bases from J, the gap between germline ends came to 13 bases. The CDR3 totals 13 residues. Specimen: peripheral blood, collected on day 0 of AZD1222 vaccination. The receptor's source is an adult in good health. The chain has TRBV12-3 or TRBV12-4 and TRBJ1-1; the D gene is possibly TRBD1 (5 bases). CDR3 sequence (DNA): TGTGCCAGCACCCGGGGGGGGAGCACTGAAGCTTTCTTT. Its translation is CASTRGGSTEAFF.